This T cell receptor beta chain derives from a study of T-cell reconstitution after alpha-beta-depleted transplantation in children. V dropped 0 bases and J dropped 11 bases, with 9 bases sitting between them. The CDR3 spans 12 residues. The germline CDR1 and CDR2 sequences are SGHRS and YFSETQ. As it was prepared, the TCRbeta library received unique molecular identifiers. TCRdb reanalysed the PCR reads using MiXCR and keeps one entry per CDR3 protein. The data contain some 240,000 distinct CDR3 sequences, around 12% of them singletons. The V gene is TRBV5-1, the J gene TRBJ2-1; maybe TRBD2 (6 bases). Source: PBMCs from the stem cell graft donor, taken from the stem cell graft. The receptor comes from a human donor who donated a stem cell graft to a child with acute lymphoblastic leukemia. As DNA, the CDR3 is TGCGCCAGCAGCTTGGACGGGACTCAGCAGTTCTTC. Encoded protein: CASSLDGTQQFF.